This TCR beta chain was obtained from a study of T cells in localized non-small cell lung cancer. Findings of the study overall: The highest T cell clonality was in uninvolved adjacent lung, above tumor.

The germline V and J ends were trimmed by 3 bases and 5 bases, with 6 bases remaining between them. The CDR3 is made up of 11 amino acids. Germline lookup yields CDR1 SGHNT and CDR2 YYREEE (reference sequence). As for this clone: Its specificity is unknown.

The protocol was immunoSEQ multiplex PCR, while the TCRdb copy is restricted to in-frame clones and leaves out a portion. This sample yields around 96,000 clones, of which just over 90% are seen a single time; roughly 4% belongs to the top ten. Here the sequenced sample was PBMCs, taken before any cancer treatment. This clonotype was obtained from a woman aged 40 to 75 with stage II squamous cell lung carcinoma. This rearrangement joins TRBV5-4 to TRBJ2-7; tentative D call: TRBD1 (6 bases). The CDR3 DNA follows: TGTGCCAGCAGCTCAGGGGACGAGCAGTACTTC. Translation gives CASSSGDEQYF.